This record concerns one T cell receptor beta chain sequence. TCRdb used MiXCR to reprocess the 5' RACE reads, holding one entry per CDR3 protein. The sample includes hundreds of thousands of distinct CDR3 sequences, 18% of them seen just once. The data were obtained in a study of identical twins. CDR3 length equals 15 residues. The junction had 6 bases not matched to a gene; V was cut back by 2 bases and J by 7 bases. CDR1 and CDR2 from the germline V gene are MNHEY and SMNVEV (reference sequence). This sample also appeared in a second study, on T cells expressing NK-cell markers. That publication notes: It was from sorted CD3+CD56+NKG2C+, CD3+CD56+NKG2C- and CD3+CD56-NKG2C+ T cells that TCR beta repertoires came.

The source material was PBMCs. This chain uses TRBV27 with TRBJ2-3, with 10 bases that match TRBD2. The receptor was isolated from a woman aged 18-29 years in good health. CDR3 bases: TGTGCCAGCAGTTTAATGTCTAGCGGGAGAAATACGCAGTATTTT. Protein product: CASSLMSSGRNTQYF.